Below are 20 T cell receptor beta chains sequenced from a single sample in a study of shared clonotypes between healthy human individuals. Generated by immunoSEQ multiplex PCR, the TCRdb table keeps only in-frame clones and is missing some. Of about 680,000 clones in the sample, around three quarters are singletons; the top ten hold roughly 2%. The sample consisted of memory CD4+ T cells sorted from blood. Subset reported: CD45RA-negative fraction. These receptors all stem from a woman aged 25 to 45 in good health.

V gene TRBV28 combines with J gene TRBJ2-3; D is perhaps TRBD2 (6 bases). V lost 5 bases and J lost 9, with 15 bases in between. Germline V gene data show CDR1 as MDHEN and CDR2 as SYDVKM. The CDR3 is made up of 13 amino acids. The CDR3 is CASSQTSGGTQYF. CDR3 coding DNA: TGTGCCAGCAGTCAAACTAGTGGAGGGACGCAGTATTTT.

The chain employs TRBV6-4 and TRBJ2-3; 9 bases line up with TRBD2. The CDR3 is 15 residues long. The J segment lost 6 bases and the V segment lost 3 bases, leaving 7 bases of the junction unmatched. From germline, CDR1 is MRHNA and CDR2 SNTAGT. The CDR3 DNA follows: TGTGCCAGCAGTGATTCAGCGGGAGGTTCGGATACGCAGTATTTT. Amino acids: CASSDSAGGSDTQYF.

The chain couples TRBV6-5 to TRBJ2-2; D is undetermined. Per the germline V gene, CDR1 is MNHEY and CDR2 is SVGAGI. V gave up 0 bases and J gave up 6 bases, with 11 bases separating them. This CDR3 has 15 amino acids. The CDR3 coding sequence is TGTGCCAGCAGTTACTCGAAGCGCAGCCCCGGGGAGCTGTTTTTT. Translated: CASSYSKRSPGELFF.

J is TRBJ1-5 and V is TRBV11-2; TRBD1 might be the D (6 bases). The V end was cut by 1 base, the J end by 11 bases, with 15 bases between. The CDR3 extends over 14 amino acids. The V gene's germline CDR1 is SGHAT and CDR2 FQNNGV. This CDR3 is CASSLGLPGEAQHF. The DNA of the CDR3 is TGTGCCAGCAGCTTAGGTCTACCAGGGGAGGCCCAGCATTTT.

The chain links TRBV7-9 to TRBJ2-5, with TRBD1 matching 10 bases. Trimming at V came to 5 bases and at J to 5 bases, leaving 8 bases not matched to a gene. Looked up from germline, CDR1 is SEHNR and CDR2 is FQNEAQ (reference sequence). The CDR3 extends over 15 amino acids. The CDR3 DNA sequence: TGTGCCAGCAGCCGGGGACAGGGGATCGGGGAGACCCAGTACTTC. Translated, it gives CASSRGQGIGETQYF. Filled out from reference TRBV7-9 and TRBJ2-5, the complete variable domain reads DTGVSQNPRHKITKRGQNVTFRCDPISEHNRLYWYRQTLGQGPEFLTYFQNEAQLEKSRLLSDRFSAERPKGSFSTLEIQRTEQGDSAMYLCASSRGQGIGETQYFGPGTRLLVL.

V gene TRBV5-1 combines with J gene TRBJ2-2, with D unclear. Germline assignment: CDR1 SGHRS and CDR2 YFSETQ. The length of the CDR3 is 14 residues. Deletions cut 3 bases from V and 1 base from J, with 7 bases between. CDR3 region: CASSSTLNTGELFF. The DNA for the CDR3 is TGCGCCAGCAGCTCGACATTGAACACCGGGGAGCTGTTTTTT. Drawing the rest from reference TRBV5-1 and TRBJ2-2, the complete variable domain is KAGVTQTPRYLIKTRGQQVTLSCSPISGHRSVSWYQQTPGQGLQFLFEYFSETQRNKGNFPGRFSGRQFSNSRSEMNVSTLELGDSALYLCASSSTLNTGELFFGEGSRLTVL.

The rearrangement uses TRBV6-1 and TRBJ2-1; no firm D call. Germline CDR1 reads MNHNS; CDR2 reads SASEGT. The CDR3 is 11 residues long. Between the trimmed V and J ends, which lost 4 bases and 12 bases, there was a span of 10 bases. CDR3 DNA: TGTGCCAGCAGTGTAGGTCTAATGCAGTTCTTC. Translating gives CASSVGLMQFF.

The CDR3 nucleotides read TGTGCCAGCAGCTTAGAGGGACAGACAGAAGCTTTCTTT. Residues: CASSLEGQTEAFF. The chain uses TRBV7-2 and TRBJ1-1, with 7 bases identical to TRBD1. CDR1 SGHTA and CDR2 FQGNSA come from the germline V gene. V lost 1 base to trimming and J lost 8 bases; unmatched junction nucleotides: 4. The CDR3 spans 13 residues.

The V gene is TRBV7-2, the J gene TRBJ2-3, with 13 positions matching TRBD2. V lost 5 bases, J lost 1 base, and 9 bases stayed unmatched. CDR1 and CDR2 (germline): SGHTA, FQGNSA. The CDR3 length is 18 residues. This CDR3 reads CASSHWTSGSYRTDTQYF. The DNA of the CDR3 is TGTGCCAGCAGCCATTGGACTAGCGGGAGCTACCGCACAGATACGCAGTATTTT.

The chain employs TRBV19 and TRBJ1-2; D not resolved. Trimming stripped 3 bases from V and 6 bases from J, with 17 bases between. Germline CDR1 and CDR2: LNHDA and SQIVND (reference sequence). The CDR3 covers 15 residues. The CDR3, as DNA: TGTGCCAGTAGTATCGTACCGGGTTTCAGCCATGGCTACACCTTC. Translation: CASSIVPGFSHGYTF.

V is TRBV6-1 and J is TRBJ2-6; possible D gene TRBD1, 5 bases. CDR1 MNHNS and CDR2 SASEGT come from the germline V gene. CDR3 length: 19 residues. Trimming left V 4 bases short and J 2 bases short, with 21 bases between. CDR3 amino acids: CASSARLGAYLTGANVLTF. CDR3 coding DNA: TGTGCCAGCAGTGCCCGTCTTGGGGCTTACTTAACTGGGGCCAACGTCCTGACTTTC.

Regarding this clone: Other DNA sequences in the same sample also yield this CDR3. This chain joins TRBV28 and TRBJ2-5; D remains unclear. V was pared by 5 bases and J by 2 bases, with 6 bases between. This CDR3 spans 12 amino acids. Looked up from germline, CDR1 is MDHEN and CDR2 is SYDVKM. CDR3 DNA sequence: TGTGCCAGCAGTCTGTCACAAGAGACCCAGTACTTC. Amino acids: CASSLSQETQYF.

The chain is built from TRBV1 and TRBJ2-2. TRBV1 is noted as a pseudogene. This CDR3 is built from 12 residues. The DNA of the CDR3 is TGCACCAGCAGCCAGTACACCGGGGAGCTGTTTTTT. As protein: CTSSQYTGELFF.

This rearrangement joins TRBV5-4 to TRBJ2-5, with 10 nucleotides matching TRBD2. The trim removed 3 bases at V and 4 bases at J, leaving 3 bases unmatched. This CDR3 is 14 amino acids long. Germline V gene sequence: CDR1 SGHNT, CDR2 YYREEE (reference sequence). As DNA, the CDR3 is TGTGCCAGCAGCTCTAGCGGGAGTTCAGAGACCCAGTACTTC. This translates into CASSSSGSSETQYF.

Notes on this clone: This sample includes further DNA sequences coding for the same CDR3. The chain links TRBV5-4 to TRBJ1-1; a weak D match, TRBD1 (6 bases). CDR1 and CDR2 (germline): SGHNT, YYREEE (reference sequence). V was pared by 0 bases and J by 4 bases, with 10 bases between. The CDR3 contains 14 residues. In nucleotides, the CDR3 is TGTGCCAGCAGCTTGGGGGGCAGGGGCACTGAAGCTTTCTTT. Its translation: CASSLGGRGTEAFF.

The genes are TRBV7-2 and TRBJ1-2, with 7 bases identical to TRBD1. V trimming: 2 bases; J trimming: 2 bases; junction bases outside the gene matches: 5. The V gene's germline CDR1 is SGHTA and CDR2 FQGNSA. This CDR3 spans 15 amino acids. The CDR3 nucleotides are TGTGCCAGCAGCTTACAGGGGGAACCAAACTATGGCTACACCTTC. Translated, it gives CASSLQGEPNYGYTF.

Concerning this clone itself: A junction boundary mismatches the germline segment, possibly from a read error. The chain couples TRBV30 to TRBJ1-1; 7 bases map to TRBD1. CDR3 length: 13 amino acids. CDR1 and CDR2 from the germline V gene are GTSNPN and SVGIG (reference sequence). CDR3 sequence reads: CARRGQSNTEAFF. The CDR3, as DNA: TGTGCCAGGAGGGGACAGTCGAACACTGAAGCTTTCTTT.

The sample holds many counts of this clone. The chain couples TRBV7-8 to TRBJ1-1; a possible D gene is TRBD1 (6 bases). V lost 1 base and J 3 bases, leaving 15 bases between the germline ends. This CDR3 spans 16 amino acids. Germline CDR1 reads SGHVS; CDR2 reads FQNEAQ. This chain's CDR3 is CASSLEVRGRDTEAFF. CDR3 DNA: TGTGCCAGCAGCTTAGAAGTCAGGGGCCGGGACACTGAAGCTTTCTTT.

The table lists this clone with a few counts. This rearrangement joins TRBV28 to TRBJ2-7, with TRBD2 as a possible D gene (6 bases). V was clipped by 5 bases and J by 2 bases, with 19 bases between them. CDR1 and CDR2 from the germline V gene are MDHEN and SYDVKM. This CDR3 comprises 16 residues. The DNA for the CDR3 is TGTGCCAGCAGTCCGAACCTCGGAGGCGGGACCTACGAGCAGTACTTC. Translated: CASSPNLGGGTYEQYF. The variable domain in full, with the rest retrieved from reference TRBV28 and TRBJ2-7, is DVKVTQSSRYLVKRTGEKVFLECVQDMDHENMFWYRQDPGLGLRLIYFSYDVKMKEKGDIPEGYSVSREKKERFSLILESASTNQTSMYLCASSPNLGGGTYEQYFGPGTRLTVT.

The chain links TRBV2 to TRBJ2-7; 10 nucleotides match TRBD1. V shed 6 bases, J shed 4 bases, and the junction held 6 bases outside the gene matches. The CDR3 is 14 amino acids. Germline V gives CDR1 SNHLY, CDR2 FYNNEI. In DNA, the CDR3 is TGTGCCAGCAGGGGGACAGGGGAGGCGTACGAGCAGTACTTC. This codes for CASRGTGEAYEQYF.